This is a list of T cell receptor beta chains from one sample in a study of beta chain features in type 1 diabetes. Repertoires were generated with immunoSEQ multiplex PCR, while TCRdb's copy carries only in-frame clones and drops some. This sample carries around 280,000 clones, approximately 15% of them seen once, and the ten largest clones take approximately 0.015%. The sample was naive CD4+ T cells from blood. The receptors stem from a man younger than 30 with type 1 diabetes. Each CDR3 is given with its conserved first and last residue. Fields, in order: CDR3 DNA, CDR3 protein, D gene, V gene, J gene, clone size. The D gene is left open where the match is weak. Only some rows state a clone size, as once, few, many or a class for expanded clones.

DNA: TGTGCCATCAGTGAGTCAGAGACCCAGTACTTC; CDR3: CAISESETQYF; D: -; V: TRBV6-5; J: TRBJ2-5; size: -
DNA: TGTGCCAGCAGCCAAGGTGGGGGGGCCCGCTCCTACAATGAGCAGTTCTTC; CDR3: CASSQGGGARSYNEQFF; D: -; V: TRBV4-2; J: TRBJ2-1; size: -
DNA: TGTGCCAGCAGCACGACTATAACCTACGAGCAGTACTTC; CDR3: CASSTTITYEQYF; D: -; V: TRBV7-8; J: TRBJ2-7; size: -
DNA: TGTGCCATTGCCACAGGGGGTAGCACAGATACGCAGTATTTT; CDR3: CAIATGGSTDTQYF; D: TRBD1; V: TRBV10-3; J: TRBJ2-3; size: -
DNA: TGTGCCAGCAGCCAACGCTACCTTGACAGGGGCCGTACGCAGTATTTT; CDR3: CASSQRYLDRGRTQYF; D: TRBD1; V: TRBV7-6; J: TRBJ2-3; size: few
DNA: TGTGCCACCCGGGGAGAGACCCAGTACTTC; CDR3: CATRGETQYF; D: -; V: TRBV19; J: TRBJ2-5; size: few
DNA: TGCAGCGTTGTTCCCTCATTTAGAGATACGCAGTATTTT; CDR3: CSVVPSFRDTQYF; D: -; V: TRBV29-1; J: TRBJ2-3; size: -
DNA: TGTGCCAGCAGTTACGGTCCGGGGGGAGGCGGCTACACCTTC; CDR3: CASSYGPGGGGYTF; D: -; V: TRBV6-5; J: TRBJ1-2; size: few
DNA: TGTGCCAGCGGTCGGGACACTTCTACCTCCGGCTACACCTTC; CDR3: CASGRDTSTSGYTF; D: -; V: TRBV9; J: TRBJ1-2; size: -
DNA: TGTGCCAGCAGCGTAGGGGCGGGAAGAGAGGAGACCCAGTACTTC; CDR3: CASSVGAGREETQYF; D: -; V: TRBV9; J: TRBJ2-5; size: -
DNA: TGCACCAGCAGCCAGCCTCCCTCGGGACAGGGGTACGAGCAGTACTTC; CDR3: CTSSQPPSGQGYEQYF; D: -; V: TRBV1; J: TRBJ2-7; size: -
DNA: TGCAGCGTTGCAGGGACAGGGGCGGCCACTGAAGCTTTCTTT; CDR3: CSVAGTGAATEAFF; D: TRBD1; V: TRBV29-1; J: TRBJ1-1; size: few
DNA: TGTGCCAGCAGCCAAGATCTAACAAGCGCGACGTACCAAGAGACCCAGTACTTC; CDR3: CASSQDLTSATYQETQYF; D: -; V: TRBV14; J: TRBJ2-5; size: -
DNA: TGTGCCAGCAGCCTCGATGGGAGTGAGCAGTTCTTC; CDR3: CASSLDGSEQFF; D: -; V: TRBV11-3; J: TRBJ2-1; size: -
DNA: TGCGCCAGCGGCGGCAGGGCGAACGAGCAGTACTTC; CDR3: CASGGRANEQYF; D: -; V: TRBV5-1; J: TRBJ2-7; size: few
DNA: TGCGCCAGCAGCTTGCGGGGAGAGACCCAGTACTTC; CDR3: CASSLRGETQYF; D: -; V: TRBV5-1; J: TRBJ2-5; size: few
DNA: TGTGCCAGCAGACTGACAGGGTCGGCCCAGCATTTT; CDR3: CASRLTGSAQHF; D: TRBD1; V: TRBV28; J: TRBJ1-5; size: few
DNA: TGTGCCAGCAGCGTAGACGGGACCGGGGAGCTGTTTTTT; CDR3: CASSVDGTGELFF; D: -; V: TRBV9; J: TRBJ2-2; size: few
DNA: TGCGCCAGCAGCTTGCTCCCTAACGAGCAGTTCTTC; CDR3: CASSLLPNEQFF; D: -; V: TRBV5-1; J: TRBJ2-1; size: -
DNA: TGTGCCAGCAGCTTAGGGACTAGCGGGGGGGAAGAGCAGTACTTC; CDR3: CASSLGTSGGEEQYF; D: TRBD2; V: TRBV7-2; J: TRBJ2-7; size: few
DNA: TGTGCCTGGAGTGTTAGCGGGAGGGGAGTTACAGATACGCAGTATTTT; CDR3: CAWSVSGRGVTDTQYF; D: TRBD2; V: TRBV30; J: TRBJ2-3; size: -
DNA: TGTGCCTGGAGTAGTAGAAACAGCGGGAGGGCCTGGGGCAAAAACATTCAGTACTTC; CDR3: CAWSSRNSGRAWGKNIQYF; D: TRBD2; V: TRBV30; J: TRBJ2-4; size: -
DNA: TGCAGCGCCCTCCTCCGACTAGCGGGAGACAATGAGCAGTTCTTC; CDR3: CSALLRLAGDNEQFF; D: TRBD2; V: TRBV29-1; J: TRBJ2-1; size: few
DNA: TGCAGCGTTGAAGCTCCTAACTATGGCTACACCTTC; CDR3: CSVEAPNYGYTF; D: -; V: TRBV29-1; J: TRBJ1-2; size: few
DNA: TGTGCCAGCGAACAGGGGTTAAAGGAAGTGCACGAAAACATTCAGTACTTC; CDR3: CASEQGLKEVHENIQYF; D: TRBD1; V: TRBV28; J: TRBJ2-4; size: -
DNA: TGCGCCAGCAGCCAAGACTTACAGGCGAATTCACCCCTCCACTTT; CDR3: CASSQDLQANSPLHF; D: -; V: TRBV4-3; J: TRBJ1-6; size: few
DNA: TGTGCCAGCACTATAGGAGGGACAGGGAGCACAGATACGCAGTATTTT; CDR3: CASTIGGTGSTDTQYF; D: TRBD1; V: TRBV5-8; J: TRBJ2-3; size: -
DNA: TGTGCCAGCGGACGAGGGAGACGTTACCAAGAGACCCAGTACTTC; CDR3: CASGRGRRYQETQYF; D: -; V: TRBV9; J: TRBJ2-5; size: -
DNA: TGTGCCAGTAGTATCGGCGGGAGCTCCTACGAGCAGTACTTC; CDR3: CASSIGGSSYEQYF; D: TRBD2; V: TRBV19; J: TRBJ2-7; size: -
DNA: TGTGCCTGGAGTGTAGGGACAGGATATGGCTACACCTTC; CDR3: CAWSVGTGYGYTF; D: TRBD1; V: TRBV30; J: TRBJ1-2; size: few
DNA: TGTGCCAGCAGTAAAGCGGGAGGGCCTGCCAATGAGCAGTTCTTC; CDR3: CASSKAGGPANEQFF; D: TRBD2; V: TRBV6-6; J: TRBJ2-1; size: -
DNA: TGCGCCAGCAGCAAAATACAGGGGGCGTTGGGCACAGATACGCAGTATTTT; CDR3: CASSKIQGALGTDTQYF; D: TRBD1; V: TRBV5-1; J: TRBJ2-3; size: -
DNA: TGTGCCAGCAGCGCCCGTCGACTAGCGGGGGCAGATACGCAGTATTTT; CDR3: CASSARRLAGADTQYF; D: TRBD2; V: TRBV9; J: TRBJ2-3; size: -
DNA: TGTGCCAGCAGTCTGGCTAGCGGGGGGGATCCCGGTACGCAGTATTTT; CDR3: CASSLASGGDPGTQYF; D: TRBD2; V: TRBV28; J: TRBJ2-3; size: few
DNA: TGTGCCAGCAGCCCCCCGCTAGGGGCTTCGATAAGTGAGCAGTTCTTC; CDR3: CASSPPLGASISEQFF; D: -; V: TRBV5-4; J: TRBJ2-1; size: few
DNA: TGTGCCAGCAGCGCAACACAGGGGAGAGATGGCTACACCTTC; CDR3: CASSATQGRDGYTF; D: TRBD1; V: TRBV7-9; J: TRBJ1-2; size: few
DNA: TGTGCCAGCAGCAGAAGCGGGAGTAGGTACAATGAGCAGTTCTTC; CDR3: CASSRSGSRYNEQFF; D: TRBD2; V: TRBV7-9; J: TRBJ2-1; size: -
DNA: TGTGCCAGCAGCGTAGACAGGAACTATGGCTACACCTTC; CDR3: CASSVDRNYGYTF; D: -; V: TRBV9; J: TRBJ1-2; size: few
DNA: TGTGCCAGCTCACCAGGGCGTTCGAACACCGGGGAGCTGTTTTTT; CDR3: CASSPGRSNTGELFF; D: -; V: TRBV18; J: TRBJ2-2; size: -
DNA: TGTGCCAGCAGTTACCGGGGCGGGACAGCCACCGAGCAGTACTTC; CDR3: CASSYRGGTATEQYF; D: -; V: TRBV6-5; J: TRBJ2-7; size: -
DNA: TGTGCCTGGGTCGCGGGAGGTAAAGTCTACGAGCAGTACTTC; CDR3: CAWVAGGKVYEQYF; D: TRBD2; V: TRBV27; J: TRBJ2-7; size: -
DNA: TGCGCCAGCAGCTTAGGGACCATCAGGGGATACGAGCAGTACTTC; CDR3: CASSLGTIRGYEQYF; D: -; V: TRBV5-1; J: TRBJ2-7; size: few
DNA: TGTGCCAGCACTATAGACAGAGGCTACGAGCAGTACTTC; CDR3: CASTIDRGYEQYF; D: -; V: TRBV5-4; J: TRBJ2-7; size: few
DNA: TGTGCCACCAGCAGATATAGCGGGGGGGCCCCCTCCTACGAGCAGTACTTC; CDR3: CATSRYSGGAPSYEQYF; D: TRBD2; V: TRBV15; J: TRBJ2-7; size: -
DNA: TGTGCCAGCAGCCTCCCCGGTAGAGGCAATCAGCCCCAGCATTTT; CDR3: CASSLPGRGNQPQHF; D: -; V: TRBV28; J: TRBJ1-5; size: few
DNA: TGTGCCAGCTCCCCGCTAGCGGGTTACAATGAGCAGTTCTTC; CDR3: CASSPLAGYNEQFF; D: TRBD2; V: TRBV18; J: TRBJ2-1; size: -
DNA: TGTGCCAGCAGCCGGGAATACACAGATACGCAGTATTTT; CDR3: CASSREYTDTQYF; D: -; V: TRBV7-9; J: TRBJ2-3; size: many
DNA: TGTGCCAGCAGCCGTGGACATGGGATAAATCAGCCCCAGCATTTT; CDR3: CASSRGHGINQPQHF; D: -; V: TRBV7-2; J: TRBJ1-5; size: -
DNA: TGCGCCAGCAGCCCGCCTCTCCAGGGGAAAGGCTACACCTTC; CDR3: CASSPPLQGKGYTF; D: -; V: TRBV4-3; J: TRBJ1-2; size: -
DNA: TGTGCCAGCACTTTGGGTACAGTTCCCTACGAGCAGTACTTC; CDR3: CASTLGTVPYEQYF; D: -; V: TRBV28; J: TRBJ2-7; size: few
DNA: TGCGCCAGCAGCCCACAGGGAACTAATGAAAAACTGTTTTTT; CDR3: CASSPQGTNEKLFF; D: -; V: TRBV5-1; J: TRBJ1-4; size: -
DNA: TGTGCCATAGGGGACTCCTACAATGAGCAGTTCTTC; CDR3: CAIGDSYNEQFF; D: -; V: TRBV6-1; J: TRBJ2-1; size: -
DNA: TGTGCCAGCTCACCACCGGGAGGGGGCACAGATACGCAGTATTTT; CDR3: CASSPPGGGTDTQYF; D: TRBD2; V: TRBV18; J: TRBJ2-3; size: -
DNA: TGTGCCAGCAGGGGGAAGGTTGGGGAGGGTGAAAAACTGTTTTTT; CDR3: CASRGKVGEGEKLFF; D: -; V: TRBV27; J: TRBJ1-4; size: -